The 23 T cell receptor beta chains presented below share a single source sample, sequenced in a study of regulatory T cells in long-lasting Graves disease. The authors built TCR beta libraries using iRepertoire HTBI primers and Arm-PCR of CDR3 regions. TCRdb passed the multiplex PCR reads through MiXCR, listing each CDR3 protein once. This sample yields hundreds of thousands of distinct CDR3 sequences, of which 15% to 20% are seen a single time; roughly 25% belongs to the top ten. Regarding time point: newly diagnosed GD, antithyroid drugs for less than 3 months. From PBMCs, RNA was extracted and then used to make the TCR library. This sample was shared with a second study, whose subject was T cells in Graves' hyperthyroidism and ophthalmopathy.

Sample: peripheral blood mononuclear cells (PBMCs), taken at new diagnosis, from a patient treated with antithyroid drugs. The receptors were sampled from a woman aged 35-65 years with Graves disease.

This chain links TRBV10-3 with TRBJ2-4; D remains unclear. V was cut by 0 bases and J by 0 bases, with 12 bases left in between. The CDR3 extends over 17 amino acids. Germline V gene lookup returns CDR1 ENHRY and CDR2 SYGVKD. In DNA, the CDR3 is TGTGCCATCAGTGAGTCGCAGGTTCTTTTAGCCAAAAACATTCAGTACTTC. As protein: CAISESQVLLAKNIQYF.

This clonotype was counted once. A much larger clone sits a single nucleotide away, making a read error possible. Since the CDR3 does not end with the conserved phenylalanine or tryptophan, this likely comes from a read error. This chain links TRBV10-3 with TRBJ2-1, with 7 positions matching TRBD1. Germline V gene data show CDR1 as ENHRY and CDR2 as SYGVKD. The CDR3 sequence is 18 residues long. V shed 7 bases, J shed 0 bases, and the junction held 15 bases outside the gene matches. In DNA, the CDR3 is TGTGCCATCAAGGGGGCCGGCCGGGACAAGAGCTCCTACAATGAGCAGTTCCTC. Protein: CAIKGAGRDKSSYNEQFL.

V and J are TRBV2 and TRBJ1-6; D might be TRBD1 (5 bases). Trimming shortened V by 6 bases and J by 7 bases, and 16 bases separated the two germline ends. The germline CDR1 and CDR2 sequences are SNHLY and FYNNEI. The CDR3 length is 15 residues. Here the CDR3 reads CASSVGVTGNSPLHF. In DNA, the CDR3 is TGTGCCAGCAGCGTAGGGGTCACCGGAAATTCACCCCTCCACTTT.

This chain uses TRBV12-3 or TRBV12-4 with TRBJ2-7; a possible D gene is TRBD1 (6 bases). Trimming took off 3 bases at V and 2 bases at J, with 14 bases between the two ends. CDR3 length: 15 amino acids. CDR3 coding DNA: TGTGCCAGCAGTTTGATCGGGACACAGCCCTACGAGCAGTACTTC. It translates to CASSLIGTQPYEQYF.

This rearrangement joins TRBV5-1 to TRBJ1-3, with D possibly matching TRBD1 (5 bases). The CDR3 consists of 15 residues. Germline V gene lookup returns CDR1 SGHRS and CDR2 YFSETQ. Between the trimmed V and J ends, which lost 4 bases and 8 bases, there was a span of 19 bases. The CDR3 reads CASSPTGTRGDTIYF. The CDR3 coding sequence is TGCGCCAGCAGCCCTACCGGGACCCGAGGAGACACCATATATTTT.

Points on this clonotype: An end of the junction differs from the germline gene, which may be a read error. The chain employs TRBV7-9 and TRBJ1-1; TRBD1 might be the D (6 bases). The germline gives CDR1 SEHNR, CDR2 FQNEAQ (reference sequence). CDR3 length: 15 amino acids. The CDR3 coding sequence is TGTGCCAGCACCAACTCTGGACAGCTTTTCACTGGAGCTTTCTTT. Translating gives CASTNSGQLFTGAFF.

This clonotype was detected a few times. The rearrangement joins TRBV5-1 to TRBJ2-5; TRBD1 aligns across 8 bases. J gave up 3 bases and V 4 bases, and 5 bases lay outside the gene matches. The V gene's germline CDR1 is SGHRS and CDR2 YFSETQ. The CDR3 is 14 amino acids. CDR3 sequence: CASSPGGQEETQYF. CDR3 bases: TGCGCCAGCAGCCCAGGGGGCCAAGAAGAGACCCAGTACTTC.

The CDR3 coding sequence is TGTGCCAGCAGCTTCCGGGACAGAAACCTTCCTTTGGACGAGCAGTACTTC. Translation: CASSFRDRNLPLDEQYF. V gene TRBV7-8 combines with J gene TRBJ2-7; 7 bases align to TRBD1. The V gene end was trimmed by 3 bases and the J gene end by 5 bases; junction bases not matched to a gene: 16. Germline V gene sequence: CDR1 SGHVS, CDR2 FQNEAQ. The CDR3 has 17 residues.

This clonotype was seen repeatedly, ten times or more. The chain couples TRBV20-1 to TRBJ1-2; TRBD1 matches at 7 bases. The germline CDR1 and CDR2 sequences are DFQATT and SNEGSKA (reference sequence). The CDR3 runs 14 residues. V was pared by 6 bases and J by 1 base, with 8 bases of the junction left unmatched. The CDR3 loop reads CSAEDRQLNYGYTF. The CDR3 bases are TGCAGTGCCGAGGACAGGCAACTTAACTATGGCTACACCTTC.

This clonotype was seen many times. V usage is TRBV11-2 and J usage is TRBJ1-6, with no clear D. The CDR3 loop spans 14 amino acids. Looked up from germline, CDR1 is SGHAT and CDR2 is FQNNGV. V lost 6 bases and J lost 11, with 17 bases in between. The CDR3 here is CASSRTSGETPLHF. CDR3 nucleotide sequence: TGTGCCAGCAGTCGTACTTCGGGTGAGACACCCCTCCACTTT.

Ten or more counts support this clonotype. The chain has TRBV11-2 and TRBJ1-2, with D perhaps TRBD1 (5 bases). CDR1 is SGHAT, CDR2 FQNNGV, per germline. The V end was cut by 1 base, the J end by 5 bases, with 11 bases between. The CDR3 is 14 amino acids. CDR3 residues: CASSLGRDIYGYTF. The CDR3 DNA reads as TGTGCCAGCAGCTTAGGCAGGGATATTTATGGCTACACCTTC. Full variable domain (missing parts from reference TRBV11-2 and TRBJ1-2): EAGVAQSPRYKIIEKRQSVAFWCNPISGHATLYWYQQILGQGPKLLIQFQNNGVVDDSQLPKDRFSAERLKGVDSTLKIQPAKLEDSAVYLCASSLGRDIYGYTFGSGTRLTVV.

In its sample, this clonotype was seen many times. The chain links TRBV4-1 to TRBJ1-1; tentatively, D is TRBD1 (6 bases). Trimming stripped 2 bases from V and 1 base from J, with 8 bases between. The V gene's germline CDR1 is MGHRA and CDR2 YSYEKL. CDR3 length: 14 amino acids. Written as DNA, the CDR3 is TGCGCCAGCAGCCAAAACAGGGCGAACACTGAAGCTTTCTTT. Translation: CASSQNRANTEAFF.

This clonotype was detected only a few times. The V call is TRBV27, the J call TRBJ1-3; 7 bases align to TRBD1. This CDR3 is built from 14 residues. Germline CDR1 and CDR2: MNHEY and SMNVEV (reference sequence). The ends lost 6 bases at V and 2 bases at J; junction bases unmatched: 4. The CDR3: CASRPQGAGNTIYF. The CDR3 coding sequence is TGTGCCAGCAGACCCCAGGGGGCTGGAAACACCATATATTTT.

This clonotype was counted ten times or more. The CDR3 DNA follows: TGTGCCAGCAGCCGACTAGCGGGGGATCCTAACATTCAGTACTTC. Protein: CASSRLAGDPNIQYF. V gene TRBV13 combines with J gene TRBJ2-4; 12 positions agree with TRBD2. CDR3 length: 15 residues. With V trimmed by 5 bases and J by 7 bases, 6 bases remained unmatched. Germline CDR1 reads PRHDT; CDR2 reads FYEKMQ (reference sequence).

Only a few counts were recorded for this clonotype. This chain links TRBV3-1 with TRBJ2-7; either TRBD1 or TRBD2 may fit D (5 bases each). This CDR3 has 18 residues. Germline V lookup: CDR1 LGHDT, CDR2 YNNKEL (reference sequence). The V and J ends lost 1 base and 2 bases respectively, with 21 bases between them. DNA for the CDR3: TGTGCCAGCAGCCAAGCCACCTTACTGGGGACCCGAGCCTACGAGCAGTACTTC. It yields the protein CASSQATLLGTRAYEQYF.

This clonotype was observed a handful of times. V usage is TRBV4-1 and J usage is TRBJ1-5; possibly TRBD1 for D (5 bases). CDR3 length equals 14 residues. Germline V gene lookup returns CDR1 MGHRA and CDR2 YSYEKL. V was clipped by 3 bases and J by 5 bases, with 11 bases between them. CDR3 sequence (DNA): TGCGCCAGCAGCCAGGGGACCGTCTATCAGCCCCAGCATTTT. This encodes CASSQGTVYQPQHF.

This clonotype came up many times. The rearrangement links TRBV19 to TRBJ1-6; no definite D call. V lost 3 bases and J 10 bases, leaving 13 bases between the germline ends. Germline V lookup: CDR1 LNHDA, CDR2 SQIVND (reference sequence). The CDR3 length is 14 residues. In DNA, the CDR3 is TGTGCCAGTAGTATTGACGGGAATACCTCACCCCTCCACTTT. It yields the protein CASSIDGNTSPLHF. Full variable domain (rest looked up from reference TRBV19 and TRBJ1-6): DGGITQSPKYLFRKEGQNVTLSCEQNLNHDAMYWYRQDPGQGLRLIYYSQIVNDFQKGDIAEGYSVSREKKESFPLTVTSAQKNPTAFYLCASSIDGNTSPLHFGNGTRLTVT.

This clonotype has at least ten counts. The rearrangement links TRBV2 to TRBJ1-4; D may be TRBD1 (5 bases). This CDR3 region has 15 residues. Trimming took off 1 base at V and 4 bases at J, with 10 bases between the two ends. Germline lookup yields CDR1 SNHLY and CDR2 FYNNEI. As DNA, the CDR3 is TGTGCCAGCAGTGAAGAGTCAGGGCATAATGAAAAACTGTTTTTT. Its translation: CASSEESGHNEKLFF.

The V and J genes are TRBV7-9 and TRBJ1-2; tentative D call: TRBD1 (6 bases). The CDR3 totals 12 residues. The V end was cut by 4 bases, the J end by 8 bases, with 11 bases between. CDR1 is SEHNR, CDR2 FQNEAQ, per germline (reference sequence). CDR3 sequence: CASSSDRRGYTF. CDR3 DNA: TGTGCCAGCAGCTCCGACAGGAGAGGCTACACCTTC.

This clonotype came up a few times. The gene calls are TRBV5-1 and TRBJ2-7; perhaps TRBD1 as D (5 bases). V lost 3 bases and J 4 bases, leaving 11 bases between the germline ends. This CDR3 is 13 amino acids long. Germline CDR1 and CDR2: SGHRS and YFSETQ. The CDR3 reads CASSSRQTYEQYF. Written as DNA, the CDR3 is TGCGCCAGCAGCTCGAGACAGACTTACGAGCAGTACTTC. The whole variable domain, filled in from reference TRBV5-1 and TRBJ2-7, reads KAGVTQTPRYLIKTRGQQVTLSCSPISGHRSVSWYQQTPGQGLQFLFEYFSETQRNKGNFPGRFSGRQFSNSRSEMNVSTLELGDSALYLCASSSRQTYEQYFGPGTRLTVT.

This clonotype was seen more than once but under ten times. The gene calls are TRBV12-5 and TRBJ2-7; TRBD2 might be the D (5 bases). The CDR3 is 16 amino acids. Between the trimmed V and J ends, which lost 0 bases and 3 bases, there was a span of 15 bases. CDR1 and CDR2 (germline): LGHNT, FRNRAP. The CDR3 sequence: CASGLVPWTGFYEQYF. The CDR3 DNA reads TGTGCTAGTGGTTTGGTCCCCTGGACTGGATTCTACGAGCAGTACTTC.

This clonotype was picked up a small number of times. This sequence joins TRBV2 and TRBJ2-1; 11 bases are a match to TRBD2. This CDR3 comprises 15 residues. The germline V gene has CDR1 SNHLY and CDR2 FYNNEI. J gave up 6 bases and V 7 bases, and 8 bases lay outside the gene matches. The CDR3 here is CASMKTSGGSNEQFF. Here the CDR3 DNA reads TGTGCCAGCATGAAAACTAGCGGGGGTAGCAATGAGCAGTTCTTC.

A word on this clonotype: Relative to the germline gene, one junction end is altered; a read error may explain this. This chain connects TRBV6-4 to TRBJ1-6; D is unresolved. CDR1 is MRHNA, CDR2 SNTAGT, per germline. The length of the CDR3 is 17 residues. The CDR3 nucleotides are TGTGCCAGCAGTTACTCGATGACGGGTTCCTATAATTCACCCCTCCACTTT. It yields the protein CASSYSMTGSYNSPLHF.